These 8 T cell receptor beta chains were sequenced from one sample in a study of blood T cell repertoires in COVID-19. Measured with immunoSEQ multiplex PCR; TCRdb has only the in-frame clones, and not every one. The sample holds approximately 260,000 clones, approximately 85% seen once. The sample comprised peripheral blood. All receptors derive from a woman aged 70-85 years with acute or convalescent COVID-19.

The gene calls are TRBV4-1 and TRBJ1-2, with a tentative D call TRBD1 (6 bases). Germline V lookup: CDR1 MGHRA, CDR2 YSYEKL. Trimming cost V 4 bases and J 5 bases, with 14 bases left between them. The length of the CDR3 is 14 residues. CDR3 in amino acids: CASSLPGQLYGYTF. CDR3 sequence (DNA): TGCGCCAGCAGCCTCCCCGGACAGTTATATGGCTACACCTTC.

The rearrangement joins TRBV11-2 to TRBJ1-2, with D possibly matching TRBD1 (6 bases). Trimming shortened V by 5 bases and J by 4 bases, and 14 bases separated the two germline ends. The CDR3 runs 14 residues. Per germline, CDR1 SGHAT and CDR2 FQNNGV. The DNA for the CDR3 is TGTGCCAGCAGCGGGGCCCAGACAGGCTATGGCTACACCTTC. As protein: CASSGAQTGYGYTF.

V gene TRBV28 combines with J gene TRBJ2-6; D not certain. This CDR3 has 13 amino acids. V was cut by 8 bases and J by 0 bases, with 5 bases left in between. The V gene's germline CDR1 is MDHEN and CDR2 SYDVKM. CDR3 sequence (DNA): TGTGCCAGCCTGAGCTCTGGGGCCAACGTCCTGACTTTC. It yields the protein CASLSSGANVLTF.

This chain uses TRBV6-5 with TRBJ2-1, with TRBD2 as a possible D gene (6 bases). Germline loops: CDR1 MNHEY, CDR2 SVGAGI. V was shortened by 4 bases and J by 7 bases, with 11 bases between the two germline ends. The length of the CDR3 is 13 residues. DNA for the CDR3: TGTGCCAGCAGTTTACTCCGGGGGAATGAGCAGTTCTTC. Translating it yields CASSLLRGNEQFF.

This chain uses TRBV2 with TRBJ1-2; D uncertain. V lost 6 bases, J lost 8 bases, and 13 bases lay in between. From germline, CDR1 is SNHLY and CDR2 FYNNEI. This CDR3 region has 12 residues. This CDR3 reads CASSADSRGYTF. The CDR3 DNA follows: TGTGCCAGCAGCGCCGACTCGCGGGGCTACACCTTC.

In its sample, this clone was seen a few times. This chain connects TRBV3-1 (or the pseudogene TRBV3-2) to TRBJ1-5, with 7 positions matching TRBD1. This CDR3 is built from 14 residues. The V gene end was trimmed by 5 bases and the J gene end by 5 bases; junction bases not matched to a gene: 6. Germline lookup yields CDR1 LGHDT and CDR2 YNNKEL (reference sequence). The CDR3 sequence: CASSSWDSDQPQHF. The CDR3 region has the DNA TGTGCCAGCAGCTCCTGGGACAGCGATCAGCCCCAGCATTTT.

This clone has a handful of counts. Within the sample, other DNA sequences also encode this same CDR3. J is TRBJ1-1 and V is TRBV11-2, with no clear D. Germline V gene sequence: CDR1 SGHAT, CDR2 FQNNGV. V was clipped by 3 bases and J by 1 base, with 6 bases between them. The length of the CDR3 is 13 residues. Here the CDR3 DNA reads TGTGCCAGCAGCTTTTCCGGGAACACTGAAGCTTTCTTT. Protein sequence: CASSFSGNTEAFF.

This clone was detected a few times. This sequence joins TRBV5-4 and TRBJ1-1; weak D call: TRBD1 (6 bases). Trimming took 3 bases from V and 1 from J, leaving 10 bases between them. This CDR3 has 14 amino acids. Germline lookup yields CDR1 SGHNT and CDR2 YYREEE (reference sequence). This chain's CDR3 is CASSSPGQNTEAFF. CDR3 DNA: TGTGCCAGCAGCTCCCCGGGACAGAACACTGAAGCTTTCTTT.